One and the same sample provided the 17 T cell receptor beta chains below, sequenced in a study of radiation and T cells in renal cell carcinoma (TCRdb year 2020). The time point label, read with the paper, signifies: tumor resected at nephrectomy. The treatment or condition label here, explained by the study, means: 15 Gy SBRT to primary tumor, nephrectomy 4 weeks later. Library method: the immunoSEQ multiplex PCR assay. TCRdb retrieved this table from immuneACCESS and kept in-frame rearrangements only. Not all clones are present; in checked studies, unresolved V genes account for under half, and no reason is known for the remainder. This sample holds 16,000 or so clones; roughly 50% were observed only once. 40% of the sample is held by the ten biggest clonotypes. The starting material was tumor tissue, obtained from a patient whose treatment included radiotherapy and nephrectomy. The source is a woman aged 60-75 years with renal cell carcinoma.

Only a few counts were recorded for this clone. This chain joins TRBV9 and TRBJ2-5; D possibly corresponds to TRBD2 (5 bases). The CDR3 covers 14 residues. Germline V gene lookup returns CDR1 SGDLS and CDR2 YYNGEE. V was shortened by 3 bases and J by 2 bases, with 11 bases between the two germline ends. The CDR3: CASSATPGQETQYF. Written as DNA, the CDR3 is TGTGCCAGCAGCGCGACTCCGGGACAAGAGACCCAGTACTTC.

This chain links TRBV27 with TRBJ1-4, with 11 nucleotides matching TRBD1. Germline V gives CDR1 MNHEY, CDR2 SMNVEV (reference sequence). The junction had 18 bases not matched to a gene; V was cut back by 4 bases and J by 8 bases. This CDR3 is built from 19 residues. CDR3 sequence: CASSSRWTGGALGNEKLFF. DNA of the CDR3: TGTGCCAGCAGTTCGCGCTGGACAGGGGGCGCTTTAGGAAACGAAAAACTGTTTTTT.

The chain combines TRBV27 with TRBJ2-7, with a weak D call TRBD1 (7 bases). The CDR3 consists of 17 residues. From germline, CDR1 is MNHEY and CDR2 SMNVEV (reference sequence). Trimming left V 6 bases short and J 7 bases short, with 28 bases between. DNA of the CDR3: TGTGCCAGCAGCTCGAGGACAGGTTGGGGCGTTGGGGGGGAGCAGTACTTC. Residues: CASSSRTGWGVGGEQYF.

This chain joins TRBV10-3 and TRBJ2-7; D is perhaps TRBD1 (6 bases). The CDR3 is 15 amino acids. Germline-derived CDR1 and CDR2 are ENHRY and SYGVKD. V lost 6 bases to trimming and J lost 1 base, with 16 bases between them. CDR3: CAISLTTGTSYEQYF. The CDR3 DNA reads TGTGCCATCAGCCTGACGACAGGAACGTCCTACGAGCAGTACTTC.

This chain uses TRBV5-4 with TRBJ1-2; D unclear. CDR3 size: 11 residues. Germline assignment: CDR1 SGHNT and CDR2 YYREEE (reference sequence). V lost 1 base and J 8 bases, leaving 6 bases between the germline ends. The CDR3 DNA follows: TGTGCCAGCAGCTTGTCTGGAGGCTACACCTTC. It encodes CASSLSGGYTF. The whole variable domain, remainder taken from reference TRBV5-4 and TRBJ1-2, is ETGVTQSPTHLIKTRGQQVTLRCSSQSGHNTVSWYQQALGQGPQFIFQYYREEENGRGNFPPRFSGLQFPNYSSELNVNALELDDSALYLCASSLSGGYTFGSGTRLTVV.

The J gene is TRBJ2-3, the V gene TRBV9; 10 bases match TRBD1. After removal of 2 bases from V and 3 bases from J, the junction contained 6 bases not matched to a gene. Per germline, CDR1 SGDLS and CDR2 YYNGEE. CDR3 length: 16 amino acids. The chain's CDR3 is CASSVSGQGSTDTQYF. CDR3 in DNA: TGTGCCAGCAGCGTTTCGGGACAGGGGTCGACAGATACGCAGTATTTT.

The J gene is TRBJ2-1, the V gene TRBV6-1; D is ambiguous. Trimming shortened V by 2 bases and J by 6 bases, and 11 bases separated the two germline ends. The germline V gene has CDR1 MNHNS and CDR2 SASEGT. There are 14 residues in the CDR3. The CDR3 DNA reads as TGTGCCAGCAGTGAAAATCTCCCTTCCAATGAGCAGTTCTTC. Amino acids: CASSENLPSNEQFF.

This chain connects TRBV9 to TRBJ1-2, with D possibly matching TRBD1 (6 bases). The CDR3 runs 12 residues. Trimming took 4 bases from V and 6 from J, leaving 10 bases between them. The germline CDR1 and CDR2 sequences are SGDLS and YYNGEE. CDR3 sequence (DNA): TGTGCCAGCAGCAGGAAGGGGGATGGCTACACCTTC. It encodes CASSRKGDGYTF.

This chain uses TRBV5-4 with TRBJ1-3; no clear D. V dropped 4 bases and J dropped 0 bases, with 8 bases sitting between them. Germline V gives CDR1 SGHNT, CDR2 YYREEE (reference sequence). This CDR3 has 14 residues. The CDR3, as DNA: TGTGCCAGCAGCCACGGGTCCTCTGGAAACACCATATATTTT. Amino acids: CASSHGSSGNTIYF.

The J gene is TRBJ1-2, the V gene TRBV19; 7 bases align to TRBD1. The junction had 6 bases not matched to a gene; V was cut back by 4 bases and J by 4 bases. Germline values: CDR1 LNHDA, CDR2 SQIVND (reference sequence). The CDR3 contains 14 residues. The CDR3 DNA follows: TGTGCCAGTAGTAGTCGGACAGGCATCTATGGCTACACCTTC. Translation gives CASSSRTGIYGYTF.

This clone was found many times. This chain connects TRBV9 to TRBJ2-5, with TRBD1 as a possible D gene (6 bases). CDR1 and CDR2 (germline): SGDLS, YYNGEE. CDR3 size: 14 residues. The V gene lost 3 bases and the J gene lost 5 bases, with 14 bases spanning the gap. The CDR3 region is CASSERQVRETQYF. Written as DNA, the CDR3 is TGTGCCAGCAGCGAAAGACAGGTCCGGGAGACCCAGTACTTC.

In this sample, this clone turned up a few times. This CDR3 is also generated by other DNA sequences in the sample. The chain recombines TRBV18 with TRBJ1-5; no clear D. The CDR3 loop spans 14 amino acids. The V end was cut by 5 bases, the J end by 0 bases, with 8 bases between. Per germline, CDR1 KGHSH and CDR2 LQKENI. Here the CDR3 reads CASSSEHSNQPQHF. Here the CDR3 DNA reads TGTGCCAGCTCATCAGAGCATAGCAATCAGCCCCAGCATTTT.

The chain employs TRBV10-3 and TRBJ1-1, with D hard to call. V was trimmed by 4 bases and J by 1 base, leaving 10 bases between them. Germline V gene data show CDR1 as ENHRY and CDR2 as SYGVKD. CDR3 length equals 14 residues. This CDR3 is CAISAGRENTEAFF. The CDR3 DNA reads as TGTGCCATCAGTGCAGGCAGAGAGAACACTGAAGCTTTCTTT.

V usage is TRBV28 and J usage is TRBJ1-2; D call uncertain. The germline gives CDR1 MDHEN, CDR2 SYDVKM. This CDR3 has 12 residues. V lost 10 bases and J 1 base, leaving 10 bases between the germline ends. The CDR3 sequence is CATTVSNYGYTF. The DNA for the CDR3 is TGTGCCACCACTGTGAGTAACTATGGCTACACCTTC.

The gene calls are TRBV6-5 and TRBJ1-6; D is uncertain. Germline V gives CDR1 MNHEY, CDR2 SVGAGI. There are 12 residues in the CDR3. Trimming stripped 10 bases from V and 14 bases from J, with 18 bases between. CDR3: CATTLYHETLHF. The CDR3 DNA sequence: TGTGCCACCACTCTGTACCATGAGACCCTCCACTTT.

This rearrangement joins TRBV18 to TRBJ2-3; either TRBD1 or TRBD2 may fit D (5 bases each). This CDR3 region has 15 residues. Germline V gene data show CDR1 as KGHSH and CDR2 as LQKENI. Trimming pared 3 bases from V and 1 base from J, leaving 11 bases between. Here the CDR3 reads CASSPLGPRTDTQYF. Here the CDR3 DNA reads TGTGCCAGCTCACCCCTGGGACCGCGCACAGATACGCAGTATTTT.

This rearrangement joins TRBV6-5 to TRBJ1-2; TRBD1 matches at 7 bases. The CDR3 sequence is 14 residues long. Germline CDR1 MNHEY, CDR2 SVGAGI. With V trimmed by 5 bases and J by 4 bases, 7 bases remained unmatched. CDR3 bases: TGTGCCAGCAGTCAAGGGACAGCGATCTATGGCTACACCTTC. As protein: CASSQGTAIYGYTF.